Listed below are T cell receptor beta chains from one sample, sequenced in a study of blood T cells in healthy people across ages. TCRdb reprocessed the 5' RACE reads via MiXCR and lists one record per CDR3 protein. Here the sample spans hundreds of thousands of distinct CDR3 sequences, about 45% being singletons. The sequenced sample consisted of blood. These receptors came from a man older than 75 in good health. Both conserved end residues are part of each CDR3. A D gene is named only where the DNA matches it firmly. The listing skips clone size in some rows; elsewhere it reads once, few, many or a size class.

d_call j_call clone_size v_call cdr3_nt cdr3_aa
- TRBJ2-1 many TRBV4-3 TGCGCCAGCAGCCAATTTATTCGGGATTCTTACAATGAGCAGTTCTTC CASSQFIRDSYNEQFF
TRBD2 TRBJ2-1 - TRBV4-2 TGTGCCAGCAGCCCCGAGACTAGCGGAGCCTACAATGAGCAGTTCTTC CASSPETSGAYNEQFF
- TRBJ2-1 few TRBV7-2 TGTGCCAGCAGCTTAGCGGGAGTTGTTGAGCAGTTCTTC CASSLAGVVEQFF
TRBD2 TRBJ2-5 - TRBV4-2 TGTGCCAGCAGCATCCTAGCGGGAGGACAAGAGACCCAGTACTTC CASSILAGGQETQYF
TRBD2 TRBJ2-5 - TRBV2 TGTGCCAGCATAGCGGGAATTTACAATGAGCAGTACTTC CASIAGIYNEQYF
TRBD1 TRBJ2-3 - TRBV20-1 TGCAGTGCTAAGGGACAGGGACTGACGGGATGGACAGATACGCAGTATTTT CSAKGQGLTGWTDTQYF
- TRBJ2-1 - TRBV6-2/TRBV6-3 TGTGCCAGCAGTTATGGGACGGCGAGCTCCTACAATGAGCAGTTCTTC CASSYGTASSYNEQFF
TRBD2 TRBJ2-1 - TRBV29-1 TGCAGCGTTGAAGCGGGAGGAAGCGGCATCTACAATGAGCAGTTCTTC CSVEAGGSGIYNEQFF
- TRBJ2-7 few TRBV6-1 TGTGCCACCACAGAGGGCAGTAGCTCCTACGAGCAGTACTTC CATTEGSSSYEQYF
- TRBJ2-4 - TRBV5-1 TGCGCCAGCAGCTTGGGACAGGATGGGGACATTCAGTACTTC CASSLGQDGDIQYF
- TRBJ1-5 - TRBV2 TGTGCCAGCAGGGGAGACAGTCCACGAGAGCCCCAGCATTTT CASRGDSPREPQHF
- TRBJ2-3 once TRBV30 TGTGCCTGGAGTGGCGGGACATATACGCAGTATTTT CAWSGGTYTQYF
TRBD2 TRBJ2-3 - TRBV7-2 TGTGCCAGCAGTTCGGGACTAGCGGGTTCCGCAGATACGCAGTATTTT CASSSGLAGSADTQYF
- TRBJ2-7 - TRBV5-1 TGCGCCAGCAGCTTGACTAAGGATTACGAGCAGTACTTC CASSLTKDYEQYF
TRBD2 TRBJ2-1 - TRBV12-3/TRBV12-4 TGTGCCAGCAGTGAAACTAGCGGGAGCGTCAATGAGCAGTTCTTC CASSETSGSVNEQFF
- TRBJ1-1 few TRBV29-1 TGCAGCGTTTTTGGGAGATTTAGGAACACTGAAGCTTTCTTT CSVFGRFRNTEAFF
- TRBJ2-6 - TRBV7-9 TGTGCCAGCAGCTTAGCGTCCGGACTCTCTGCTGGGGCCAACGTCCTGACTTTC CASSLASGLSAGANVLTF
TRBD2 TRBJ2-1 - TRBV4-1 TGCGCCAGCAGAGATACTAGCGGCACCTACAATGAGCAGTTCTTC CASRDTSGTYNEQFF
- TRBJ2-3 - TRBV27 TGTGCCAGCAGTCCCCGCCGACTAGTATTTTCAGATACGCAGTATTTT CASSPRRLVFSDTQYF
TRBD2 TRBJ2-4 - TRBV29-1 TGCAGCGTTGAATTCGGGAGGGCGGACATTCAGTGCTTC CSVEFGRADIQCF
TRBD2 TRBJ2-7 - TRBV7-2 TGTGCCAGCAGCTTTACAACTAGCGGGGTCAGCTCCTACAATGAGCAGTACTTC CASSFTTSGVSSYNEQYF
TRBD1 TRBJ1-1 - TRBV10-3 TGTGCCATCAGCCTTGACAGGGGGCTGACTGAAGCTTTCTTT CAISLDRGLTEAFF
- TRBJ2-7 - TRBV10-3 TGTGCCATCAGTGACTTTCCGGGAACGACCTACGAGCAGTACTTC CAISDFPGTTYEQYF
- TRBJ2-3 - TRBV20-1 TGCAGTGCTACCCACCCGAGGAAGGATACGCAGTATTTT CSATHPRKDTQYF
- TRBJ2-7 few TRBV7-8 TGTGCCAGCAGCTTAGCAGCCAGGGGTCCGGGTCGCGAGCAGTACTTC CASSLAARGPGREQYF
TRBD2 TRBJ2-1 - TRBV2 TGTGCCAGCAGTGATCTAGCGGGAGATCTCAATGAGCAGTTCTTC CASSDLAGDLNEQFF
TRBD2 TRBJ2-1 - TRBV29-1 TGCAGCGTCACCCTGCCGTCACTAGCGGGGCACAATGAGCAGTTCTTC CSVTLPSLAGHNEQFF
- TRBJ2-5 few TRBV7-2 TGTGCCAGCAGCTTAAACGGAAAGAGATCGCAAGAGACCCAGTACTTC CASSLNGKRSQETQYF
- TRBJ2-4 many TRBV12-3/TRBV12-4 TGTGCCAGCAGTTTAGCGGGGTTAGCCAAAAACATTCAGTACTTC CASSLAGLAKNIQYF
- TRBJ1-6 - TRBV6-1 TGTGCCAGCACCCCCAATCTGATCGGGTCGTCACCCCTCCACTTT CASTPNLIGSSPLHF
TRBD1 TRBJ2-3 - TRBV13 TGTGCCAGCAGCCGTGGAAGGACAGGGGGAGATACGCAGTATTTT CASSRGRTGGDTQYF
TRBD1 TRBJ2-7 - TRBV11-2 TGTGCCAGCAGCTTAGCAAGGGGGCGGGCTGACGAGCAGTACTTC CASSLARGRADEQYF
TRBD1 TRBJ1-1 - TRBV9 TGTGCCAGCAGCGAGGGACAGCCTGGGTCCACTGAAGCTTTCTTT CASSEGQPGSTEAFF
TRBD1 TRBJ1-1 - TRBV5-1 TGCGCCAGCAGCGGGGGACAGCCGAACACTGAAGCTTTCTTT CASSGGQPNTEAFF
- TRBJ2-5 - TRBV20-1 TGCAGTGCAAGAGAGAGTGGGGAGACCCAGTACTTC CSARESGETQYF
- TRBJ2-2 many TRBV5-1 TGCGCCAGCAGAGGGGGTACCGGGGAGCTGTTTTTT CASRGGTGELFF
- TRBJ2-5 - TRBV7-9 TGTGCCAGCAGCGGGGACTCCTCCAGGAGCCAGTACTTC CASSGDSSRSQYF
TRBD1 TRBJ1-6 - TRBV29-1 TGCAGCGTTGCGACAGGGGGGGATTCACCCCTCCACTTT CSVATGGDSPLHF
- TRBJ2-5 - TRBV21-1 TGTGCCAGCAGCAAAACCCCCTCTGAACGGGAACAAGAGACCCAGTACTTC CASSKTPSEREQETQYF
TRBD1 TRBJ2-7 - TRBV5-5 TGTGCCAGCAGCTTGGGACAGGGGGCGGTGAACGAGCAGTACTTC CASSLGQGAVNEQYF
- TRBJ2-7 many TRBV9 TGTGCCAGCAGCCCCGGGCAGGGGGGTACCAACGAGCAGTACTTC CASSPGQGGTNEQYF
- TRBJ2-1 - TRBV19 TGTGCCAGTAGTATATCTGGTGTGGGTTACTACAATGAGCAGTTCTTC CASSISGVGYYNEQFF
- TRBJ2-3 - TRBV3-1 TGTGCCAGCAGCCAAGACGTGGTATCCGGCAGCACAGATACGCAGTATTTT CASSQDVVSGSTDTQYF
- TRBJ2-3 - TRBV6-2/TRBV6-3 TGTGCCAGCAGTTACTCATTATCGCGGGAAGGGGTCACAGATACGCAGTATTTT CASSYSLSREGVTDTQYF
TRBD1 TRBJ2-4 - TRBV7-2 TGTGCCAGCAGCCTCCTGGGACAGGGGAACATTCAGTACTTC CASSLLGQGNIQYF
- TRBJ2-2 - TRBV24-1 TGTGCCACCAGTGATTACCTGGGAGCGGACACCGGGGAGCTGTTTTTT CATSDYLGADTGELFF
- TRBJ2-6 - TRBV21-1 - CASSKGGRVGSGANVLTF
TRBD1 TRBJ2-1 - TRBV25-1 TGTGCCAGCAGTGAACCTCCAGGGGGTTCCTACAATGAGCAGTTCTTC CASSEPPGGSYNEQFF
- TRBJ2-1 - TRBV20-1 TGCAGTGCAGCTGGCGTACTCAATGAGCAGTTCTTC CSAAGVLNEQFF
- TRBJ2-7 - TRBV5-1 TGCGCCAACAGCTTGGATTTCGGGAGCTCCTACAATGAGCAGTACTTC CANSLDFGSSYNEQYF
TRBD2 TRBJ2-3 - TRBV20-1 TGCAGTGCTCACCTTAGCGGGATTTCAGATACGCAGTATTTT CSAHLSGISDTQYF
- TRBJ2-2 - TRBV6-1 TGTGCCAGCAGTGAAATTACAGGGGGAGGGACCGGGGAGCTGTTTTTT CASSEITGGGTGELFF
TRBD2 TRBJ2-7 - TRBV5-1 TGCGCCAGCAGCTGGAGGGACTACCGCTACGAGCAGTACTTC CASSWRDYRYEQYF
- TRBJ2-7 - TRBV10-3 TGTGCCATCAGTGTTGGGGGCTACGAGCAGTACTTC CAISVGGYEQYF
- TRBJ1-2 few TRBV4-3 TGCGCCAGCAGCCAAGATCAAGCAGGGGTCTATGGCTACACCTTC CASSQDQAGVYGYTF
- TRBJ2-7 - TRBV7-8 TGTGCCGGCAGCTTAGCCGAACTCCGAACTAACAATGAGCAGTACTTC CAGSLAELRTNNEQYF
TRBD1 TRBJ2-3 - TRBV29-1 TGCAGCTCCTTCCGACAGGGGAACACAGATACGCAGTATTTT CSSFRQGNTDTQYF
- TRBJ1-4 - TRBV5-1 TGCGCCAGCAGCTTGGGTGGACTTACTGGTAATGAAAAACTGTTTTTT CASSLGGLTGNEKLFF
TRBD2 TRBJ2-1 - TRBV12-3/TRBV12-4 TGTGCCAGCAGTTTGAGCGGGGGGGCCCATGAGCAGTTCTTC CASSLSGGAHEQFF
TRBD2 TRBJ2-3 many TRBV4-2 TGTGCCAGCAGCCAAGCAGGGACTAGCGGTACAGATACGCAGTATTTT CASSQAGTSGTDTQYF